What follows are 2 T cell receptor beta chains derived from one specimen sequenced in a study of blood T cell repertoires in COVID-19. This table comes from immunoSEQ multiplex PCR, and its TCRdb copy is limited to in-frame clones, with some not included. The profile shows roughly 250,000 clones, roughly 86% of them singletons. Material: peripheral blood. These receptors all come from a woman between 25 and 40 years old with acute or convalescent COVID-19.

This chain uses TRBV24-1 with TRBJ1-2; TRBD1 aligns across 8 bases. The germline CDR1 and CDR2 sequences are KGHDR and SFDVKD. This CDR3 is 15 amino acids long. J gave up 4 bases and V 4 bases, and 7 bases lay outside the gene matches. Here the CDR3 reads CATSDNRGSLYGYTF. For the CDR3, the DNA is TGTGCCACCAGTGACAACAGGGGGTCCCTCTATGGCTACACCTTC.

This chain connects TRBV6-5 to TRBJ1-5; weak D call: TRBD1 (5 bases). V was shortened by 6 bases and J by 7 bases, with 13 bases between the two germline ends. The germline V gene encodes CDR1 MNHEY and CDR2 SVGAGI. The CDR3 spans 13 residues. CDR3: CASRQGIGQPQHF. As DNA, the CDR3 is TGTGCCAGCAGGCAGGGAATAGGGCAGCCCCAGCATTTT.